This note documents a single T cell receptor (beta chain) sequence. The sample comes from a study of blood T cell repertoires in COVID-19. Per the germline V gene, CDR1 is MRHNA and CDR2 is SNTAGT. J was trimmed by 7 bases and V by 3 bases; bases with no gene match: 4. The CDR3 is 14 residues long. TCRdb's table, derived via immunoSEQ multiplex PCR, lists solely in-frame clones and lacks some. Among 170,000 or so clones, approximately 85% were seen once, and the ten largest hold roughly 9%. The clonotype originates from a woman aged 18-29 years who had recovered from COVID-19. V and J are TRBV6-4 and TRBJ1-4, with TRBD1 matching over 8 bases. Sequenced sample: PBMCs or T cells enriched from blood (not recorded which). The CDR3, as DNA: TGTGCCAGCAGTGAACAGGGGGGGAGTGAAAAACTGTTTTTT. It encodes CASSEQGGSEKLFF.